These T cell receptor beta chains were read from a single sample in a study of T cell responses to AZD1222 COVID-19 vaccine. The repertoire was sequenced with immunoSEQ multiplex PCR; TCRdb's copy has only in-frame clones and lacks some. The table includes over 120,000 clones, approximately 94% detected once. This sample comprised peripheral blood, obtained on day 0 of AZD1222 vaccination. These TCRs come from an adult in good health. CDR3s include the opening cysteine and the closing phenylalanine or tryptophan. The D gene is left open where the match is weak. Some rows have no size entry. The others give once, few or many, or a class for an expanded clone.

clone size	D gene	V gene	J gene	CDR3 protein	CDR3 DNA
.	.	TRBV6-2/TRBV6-3	TRBJ2-7	CASSYPGDTIYEQYF	TGTGCCAGCAGTTACCCCGGGGACACAATCTACGAGCAGTACTTC
.	.	TRBV4-1	TRBJ2-2	CASSSGTLITGELFF	TGCGCCAGCAGTTCCGGGACTCTAATCACCGGGGAGCTGTTTTTT
once	.	TRBV19	TRBJ1-3	CASSIASTSGNTIYF	TGTGCCAGTAGTATCGCCAGTACCTCTGGAAACACCATATATTTT
.	.	TRBV7-6	TRBJ2-1	CASSLVVSSYNEQFF	TGTGCCAGCAGCTTAGTAGTAAGCTCCTACAATGAGCAGTTCTTC
.	TRBD1	TRBV29-1	TRBJ1-2	CSVVEGGGDYGYTF	TGCAGCGTTGTAGAAGGGGGCGGTGACTATGGCTACACCTTC
few	TRBD1	TRBV2	TRBJ1-6	CASSEKGAGFGSPLHF	TGTGCCAGCAGTGAAAAGGGGGCGGGCTTCGGCTCACCCCTCCACTTT
.	TRBD1	TRBV7-9	TRBJ1-1	CASSTGTGPYLRPEAFF	TGTGCCAGCAGCACCGGGACAGGCCCCTATTTGAGGCCTGAAGCTTTCTTT
.	.	TRBV18	TRBJ1-1	CASSPRFGTDTEAFF	TGTGCCAGCTCACCACGTTTCGGGACCGACACTGAAGCTTTCTTT
.	.	TRBV6-6	TRBJ1-3	CASSPGTNLRLRNTIYF	TGTGCCAGCAGTCCCGGAACAAATCTCCGCCTAAGAAACACCATATATTTT
.	.	TRBV7-9	TRBJ2-5	CASSFPLWAGRSLGTQYF	TGTGCCAGCAGCTTTCCCCTATGGGCAGGGAGGTCCCTGGGGACCCAGTACTTC
once	.	TRBV11-3	TRBJ2-7	CASSLDPRRAGLIAYEQYF	TGTGCCAGCAGCTTAGACCCCAGGAGGGCAGGACTCATCGCCTACGAGCAGTACTTC
.	TRBD2	TRBV5-8	TRBJ2-5	CASSTWTSGGPYIPETQYF	TGTGCCAGCAGCACCTGGACTAGCGGGGGGCCGTACATTCCGGAGACCCAGTACTTC
.	.	TRBV27	TRBJ2-3	CASSPGDSSKYF	TGTGCCAGCAGTCCGGGGGACAGCTCCAAATATTTT
.	TRBD1	TRBV4-1	TRBJ1-5	CASSPWDRGNQPQHF	TGCGCCAGCAGCCCATGGGACAGGGGTAATCAGCCCCAGCATTTT
.	.	TRBV19	TRBJ1-5	CASSGGGNQPQHF	TGTGCCAGTAGTGGCGGTGGCAATCAGCCCCAGCATTTT
.	.	TRBV3-1/TRBV3-2	TRBJ1-3	CASSQTLRSSGNTIYF	TGTGCCAGCAGCCAAACACTAAGGAGCTCTGGAAACACCATATATTTT
.	.	TRBV7-2	TRBJ2-5	CASSLVQGAETQYF	TGTGCCAGCAGCTTAGTTCAGGGCGCAGAGACCCAGTACTTC
.	.	TRBV9	TRBJ2-5	CASSVEGGSETQYF	TGTGCCAGCAGCGTAGAAGGGGGGTCGGAGACCCAGTACTTC
.	.	TRBV27	TRBJ2-7	CASSLSQTGGKYF	TGTGCCAGCAGTTTATCTCAGACAGGAGGGAAGTACTTC
.	.	TRBV5-1	TRBJ2-7	CASSLAGARVPHEQYF	TGCGCCAGCAGCTTGGCGGGGGCCCGGGTCCCACACGAGCAGTACTTC
.	.	TRBV4-3	TRBJ1-1	CASSQEDRTEAFF	TGCGCCAGCAGCCAAGAAGACCGTACTGAAGCTTTCTTT
.	.	TRBV5-1	TRBJ2-2	CASSLTGRRYTGELFF	TGCGCCAGCAGCTTGACCGGGCGTAGATACACCGGGGAGCTGTTTTTT
once	.	TRBV7-9	TRBJ2-7	CASSFDYYEQYF	TGTGCCAGCAGCTTTGACTACTACGAGCAGTACTTC
.	.	TRBV2	TRBJ2-4	CASSVGPLIQYF	TGTGCCAGCAGTGTTGGGCCTCTCATTCAGTACTTC
.	.	TRBV11-3	TRBJ1-4	CASSWGAATNEKLFF	TGTGCCAGCAGCTGGGGGGCTGCAACTAATGAAAAACTGTTTTTT
.	TRBD1	TRBV30	TRBJ1-2	CAWRATRGLGYTF	TGTGCCTGGAGAGCCACGAGGGGGCTTGGCTACACCTTC
.	TRBD1	TRBV2	TRBJ1-2	CASTGTAKNPYGYTF	TGTGCCAGTACGGGGACAGCGAAGAACCCCTATGGCTACACCTTC
once	TRBD1	TRBV28	TRBJ1-5	CASIQGAGRPQHF	TGTGCCAGCATTCAGGGGGCTGGGAGGCCCCAGCATTTT
.	TRBD1	TRBV30	TRBJ1-5	CAMGQAPYSNQPQHF	TGTGCGATGGGACAGGCCCCCTATAGCAATCAGCCCCAGCATTTT
.	TRBD1	TRBV12-3/TRBV12-4	TRBJ2-7	CASRGQTSGQYF	TGTGCCAGCAGGGGACAGACGTCTGGGCAGTACTTC
.	.	TRBV7-8	TRBJ2-5	CASSQPQDSQETQYF	TGTGCCAGCAGCCAACCCCAGGACTCCCAAGAGACCCAGTACTTC
.	TRBD1	TRBV7-2	TRBJ1-2	CASSLQGAGYGYTF	TGTGCCAGCAGCTTACAGGGGGCAGGCTATGGCTACACCTTC
.	.	TRBV23-1	TRBJ2-1	CASSQYLGQEQFF	TGCGCCAGCAGTCAATACCTCGGACAGGAGCAGTTCTTC
few	.	TRBV28	TRBJ2-1	CASSFLGMHEQFF	TGTGCCAGCAGTTTTCTGGGGATGCATGAGCAGTTCTTC
.	.	TRBV19	TRBJ1-2	CASTGNVVGYGYTF	TGTGCCAGTACCGGGAATGTTGTGGGGTATGGCTACACCTTC
.	.	TRBV10-3	TRBJ1-2	CAISESVDSYGYTF	TGTGCCATCAGTGAGTCGGTGGATTCCTATGGCTACACCTTC